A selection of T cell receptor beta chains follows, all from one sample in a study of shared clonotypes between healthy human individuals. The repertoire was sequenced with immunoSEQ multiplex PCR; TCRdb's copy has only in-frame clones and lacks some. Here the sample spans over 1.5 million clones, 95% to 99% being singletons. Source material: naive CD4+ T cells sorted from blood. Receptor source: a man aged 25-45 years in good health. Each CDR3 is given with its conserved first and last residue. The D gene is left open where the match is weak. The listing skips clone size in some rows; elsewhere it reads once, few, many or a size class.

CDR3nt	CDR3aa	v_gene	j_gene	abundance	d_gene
TGTGCCAGCAGCTCTTCGCTAGTTAACACCGGGGAGCTGTTTTTT	CASSSSLVNTGELFF	TRBV11-2	TRBJ2-2	-	-
TGTGCCAGCATTTTCCGGGACAGGGGTACCAGTGGACGAGGCTACACCTTC	CASIFRDRGTSGRGYTF	TRBV2	TRBJ1-2	-	TRBD1
TGCGCCAGCAGTGTCTCAGGTAGTACCTACGAGCAGTACTTC	CASSVSGSTYEQYF	TRBV10-1	TRBJ2-7	-	-
TGTGCCAGCTCACCCGGGACTAGCGGTTCCTACGAGCAGTACTTC	CASSPGTSGSYEQYF	TRBV18	TRBJ2-7	-	TRBD2
TGTGCCAGCAGTTTTAGCGGGAATGAGCAGTTCTTC	CASSFSGNEQFF	TRBV27	TRBJ2-1	-	TRBD2
TGTGCCAGCAGACCCCCGGGACAGGTTGAACATTTT	CASRPPGQVEHF	TRBV28	TRBJ1-5	-	TRBD1
TGTGCCAGCAGCCGATTCACAGGGAACAATGAGCAGTTCTTC	CASSRFTGNNEQFF	TRBV6-6	TRBJ2-1	-	-
TGCGCCAGCAGCTTACGACAGGGAGTAGGCTACACCTTC	CASSLRQGVGYTF	TRBV5-1	TRBJ1-2	-	TRBD1
TGTGCCAGCAGTCGACCTACAGGGTGGGATAATCAGCCCCAGCATTTT	CASSRPTGWDNQPQHF	TRBV2	TRBJ1-5	-	-
TGCAGCGTTGAAGATCTCGAGGCGGAGGGGTATTTT	CSVEDLEAEGYF	TRBV29-1	TRBJ2-3	-	-
TGTGCCAGCTCACAGAGACAGGGGGAAGCTTTCTTT	CASSQRQGEAFF	TRBV18	TRBJ1-1	-	TRBD1
TGTGCCACCAGCTCCCCAGACACGGGACAGGGAAAGGACTATGGCTACACCTTC	CATSSPDTGQGKDYGYTF	TRBV15	TRBJ1-2	once	TRBD1
TGTGCCAGCAGCTTTAGGGGGCCCCTACCTGAGCAGTATTTT	CASSFRGPLPEQYF	TRBV5-4	TRBJ2-3	once	TRBD1
TGTGCCAGCAGTCTCGACAGGGGTCTAGATGAAAAACTGTTTTTT	CASSLDRGLDEKLFF	TRBV5-4	TRBJ1-4	-	TRBD1
TGTGCCAGCAGCTCCTTCCGGGGGGAGTATGGCTACACCTTC	CASSSFRGEYGYTF	TRBV11-2	TRBJ1-2	-	-
TGTGCCAGCAGCCGCACTCGCTACGAGCAGTACTTC	CASSRTRYEQYF	TRBV28	TRBJ2-7	-	-
TGTGCCAGCAGCCTCACCGAGGGGGTTAACACTGAAGCTTTCTTT	CASSLTEGVNTEAFF	TRBV7-6	TRBJ1-1	-	-
TGTGCCAGCTCATCCCTACAGGGGGTGTTTGAGACCCAGTACTTC	CASSSLQGVFETQYF	TRBV18	TRBJ2-5	-	TRBD1
TGTGCCAGCAGCGTGGGTGGCCCGGGGGTTGGGCCCCAGCATTTT	CASSVGGPGVGPQHF	TRBV9	TRBJ1-5	-	-
TGTGCCAGCAGCGTTCTATTTGGGGACAGCCTCTCCTACGAGCAGTACTTC	CASSVLFGDSLSYEQYF	TRBV5-6	TRBJ2-7	-	TRBD1
TGCAGCACCAAGACTAGCGGGTTTTCCAATGAGCAGTTCTTC	CSTKTSGFSNEQFF	TRBV29-1	TRBJ2-1	-	TRBD2
TGTGCCAGCAGTTTCCGGGGGAGGAACTACGAGCAGTACTTC	CASSFRGRNYEQYF	TRBV28	TRBJ2-7	once	-
TGTGCCAGCAGCTTGCTTGTAGGTGGGGCCAACGTCCTGACTTTC	CASSLLVGGANVLTF	TRBV7-2	TRBJ2-6	-	-
TGTGCCAGCAGCCTATGGGGCTCCAGCTACGAGCAGTACTTC	CASSLWGSSYEQYF	TRBV7-2	TRBJ2-7	-	-
TGTGCCAGCTCACCCCTCCAGGGGCGAAGCACCGGGGAGCTGTTTTTT	CASSPLQGRSTGELFF	TRBV18	TRBJ2-2	once	-
TGTGCCAGCAGTTACTCGACCATCTCTGGAAACACCATATATTTT	CASSYSTISGNTIYF	TRBV6-5	TRBJ1-3	-	-
TGTGCCAGCAGCCCCGCTGGGGGGAAAGATCAGCCCCAGCATTTT	CASSPAGGKDQPQHF	TRBV7-9	TRBJ1-5	-	-
TGCGCCAGCAGTGAGAAGAATGAGCAGTTCTTC	CASSEKNEQFF	TRBV10-1	TRBJ2-1	-	-
TGCGCCAGCAGCTTGGGAAGGATAGAGGGCACTGAAGCTTTCTTT	CASSLGRIEGTEAFF	TRBV5-1	TRBJ1-1	-	-
TGTGCCAGCAGCTTAGCGCAGTTCCCCCTATCCGGGACAGATACCTACGAGCAGTACTTC	CASSLAQFPLSGTDTYEQYF	TRBV7-8	TRBJ2-7	-	TRBD1
TGTGCCAGCAACAACCAACCCGGCAATCAGCCCCAGCATTTT	CASNNQPGNQPQHF	TRBV7-8	TRBJ1-5	-	-
TGTGCCAGCAGCGTAGAGGGACAGCGCTACAATGAGCAGTTCTTC	CASSVEGQRYNEQFF	TRBV9	TRBJ2-1	-	TRBD1